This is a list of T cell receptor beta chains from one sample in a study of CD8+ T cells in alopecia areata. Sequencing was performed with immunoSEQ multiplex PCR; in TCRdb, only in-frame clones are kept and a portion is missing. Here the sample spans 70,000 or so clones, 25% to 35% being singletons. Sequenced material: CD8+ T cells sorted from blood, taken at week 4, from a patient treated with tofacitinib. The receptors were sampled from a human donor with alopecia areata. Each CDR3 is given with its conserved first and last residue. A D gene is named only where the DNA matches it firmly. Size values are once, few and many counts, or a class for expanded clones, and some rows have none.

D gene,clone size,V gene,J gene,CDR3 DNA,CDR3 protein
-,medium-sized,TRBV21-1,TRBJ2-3,TGTGCCATCCTGAGAGGAAGCACAGATACGCAGTATTTT,CAILRGSTDTQYF
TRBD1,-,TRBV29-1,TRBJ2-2,TGCAGCGCTCAATACAGGGGGCATAGCACCGGGGAGCTGTTTTTT,CSAQYRGHSTGELFF
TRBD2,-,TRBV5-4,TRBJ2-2,TGTGCCAGCAGCTTTGGGACTAGCGGGAGGGCCGCCGGGGAGCTGTTTTTT,CASSFGTSGRAAGELFF
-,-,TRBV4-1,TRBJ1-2,TGCGCCAGCAGCCAAGGGCCAGGTTCGGGGTATGGCTACACCTTC,CASSQGPGSGYGYTF
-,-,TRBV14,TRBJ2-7,TGTGCCAGCAGCCAAGGGACCCTTACCTACGAGCAGTACTTC,CASSQGTLTYEQYF
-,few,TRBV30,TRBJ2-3,TGTGCCTGGGAACCCGGGCGATCCACAGATACGCAGTATTTT,CAWEPGRSTDTQYF
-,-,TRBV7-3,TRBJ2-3,TGTGCCAGCAGCTTTGGTAGAGATACGCAGTATTTT,CASSFGRDTQYF
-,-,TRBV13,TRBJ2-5,TGTGCCAGCAGCTTAAAGGAGACCCAGTACTTC,CASSLKETQYF
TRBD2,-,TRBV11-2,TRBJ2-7,TGTGCCAGCAGCCCACCTCGGCGGGAGATCCCCTACGAGCAGTACTTC,CASSPPRREIPYEQYF
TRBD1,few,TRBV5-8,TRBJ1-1,TGTGCCAGCAGCCTCCTGACAGGGGGTAGGGAAGCTTTCTTT,CASSLLTGGREAFF
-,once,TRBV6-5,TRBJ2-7,TGTGCCAGCAGTTACTCGAACCCCCCTGGGGCCTACGAGCAGTACTTC,CASSYSNPPGAYEQYF
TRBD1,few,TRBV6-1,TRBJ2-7,TGTGCCAGCAGGCCAGGGGGAGAATTGCCCTACGAGCAGTACTTC,CASRPGGELPYEQYF
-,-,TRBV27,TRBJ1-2,TGTGCCAGCGGGGTGGGCTCTAACTATGGCTACACCTTC,CASGVGSNYGYTF
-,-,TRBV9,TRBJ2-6,TGTGCCAGCAGCCCCCCGGCCGGGGCCAACGTCCTGACTTTC,CASSPPAGANVLTF
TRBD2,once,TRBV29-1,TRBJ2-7,TGCAGCGTTGAAGAGGGGACTAGCGGAGACTACGAGCAGTACTTC,CSVEEGTSGDYEQYF
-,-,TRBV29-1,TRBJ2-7,TGCAGCGTTGACACCCCGGCGGGCTCCTACGAGCAGTACTTC,CSVDTPAGSYEQYF
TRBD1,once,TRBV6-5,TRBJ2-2,TGTGCCAGCAGTTACTCCTCACAGGGGGACACCGGGGAGCTGTTTTTT,CASSYSSQGDTGELFF
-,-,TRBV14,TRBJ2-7,TGTGCCAGCAGCGAAGGGACCGAGCAGTACTTC,CASSEGTEQYF
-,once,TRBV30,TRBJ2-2,TGTGCCTGGTTCGGAGGGCCGGCCGGGGAGCTGTTTTTT,CAWFGGPAGELFF
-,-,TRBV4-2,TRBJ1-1,TGTGCCAGCAGCCCAAGAGGGAGCTACGGAACCACTGAAGCTTTCTTT,CASSPRGSYGTTEAFF
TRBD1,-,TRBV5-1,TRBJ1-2,TGCGCCAGCACTCAACACCGGGACAGCATCTATGGCTACACCTTC,CASTQHRDSIYGYTF
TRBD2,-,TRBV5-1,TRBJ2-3,TGCGCCAGCAGCCTCCTAGCGGGAGACTCGGCAGATACGCAGTATTTT,CASSLLAGDSADTQYF
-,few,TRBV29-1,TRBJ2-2,TGCAGCGCAGGGGACGGAAACACCGGGGAGCTGTTTTTT,CSAGDGNTGELFF
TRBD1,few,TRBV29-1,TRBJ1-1,TGCAGCGTTGAAACCGACAGGGGGCTTGGTGAAGCTTTCTTT,CSVETDRGLGEAFF
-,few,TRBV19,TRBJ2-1,TGTGCCAGTAGTATCCGTGTGGACTCGCCCGACGATGAGCAGTTCTTC,CASSIRVDSPDDEQFF
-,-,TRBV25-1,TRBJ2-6,TGTGCCAGCAGTGAAGGAAGGGCATCTGGGGCCAACGTCCTGACTTTC,CASSEGRASGANVLTF
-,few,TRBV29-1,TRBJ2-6,TGCAGCGTTGAAGTGGGGGGGCTCGGGGCCAACGTCCTGACTTTC,CSVEVGGLGANVLTF
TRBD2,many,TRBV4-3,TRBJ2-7,TGCGCCAGCAGCCAAGAAGAGTTACCGGGAGGTGAGTCCTACGAGCAGTACTTC,CASSQEELPGGESYEQYF
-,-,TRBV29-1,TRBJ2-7,TGCAGCGTTGTTCCCACGGACTCCTACGAGCAGTACTTC,CSVVPTDSYEQYF
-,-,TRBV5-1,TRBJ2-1,TGCGCCAGCAGCTTACAGTACAATGAGCAGTTCTTC,CASSLQYNEQFF
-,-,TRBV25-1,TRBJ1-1,TGTGCCAGCAGTGAAACGGGGGTGAACACTGAAGCTTTCTTT,CASSETGVNTEAFF
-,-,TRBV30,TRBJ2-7,TGTGCCTGGAGTGTTGACACCCAGACCGAGCAGTACTTC,CAWSVDTQTEQYF
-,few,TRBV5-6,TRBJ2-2,TGTGCCAGCAGCTCCGTGAACGGGCCCCTTGGCACCGGGGAGCTGTTTTTT,CASSSVNGPLGTGELFF
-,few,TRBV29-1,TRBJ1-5,TGCAGCGTTGTAAAGGGATGGGGACAGCCCCAGCATTTT,CSVVKGWGQPQHF
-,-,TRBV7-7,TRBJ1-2,TGTGCTAGCAGTGCGGGGAGCCATGGCTACACCTTC,CASSAGSHGYTF
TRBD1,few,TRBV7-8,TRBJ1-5,TGTGCCAGCAGCTACGACAGGGTCCAGCCCCAGCATTTT,CASSYDRVQPQHF
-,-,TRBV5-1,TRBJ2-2,TGCGCCAGCAGCTTAAGCGGGCCCGAGAACACCGGGGAGCTGTTTTTT,CASSLSGPENTGELFF